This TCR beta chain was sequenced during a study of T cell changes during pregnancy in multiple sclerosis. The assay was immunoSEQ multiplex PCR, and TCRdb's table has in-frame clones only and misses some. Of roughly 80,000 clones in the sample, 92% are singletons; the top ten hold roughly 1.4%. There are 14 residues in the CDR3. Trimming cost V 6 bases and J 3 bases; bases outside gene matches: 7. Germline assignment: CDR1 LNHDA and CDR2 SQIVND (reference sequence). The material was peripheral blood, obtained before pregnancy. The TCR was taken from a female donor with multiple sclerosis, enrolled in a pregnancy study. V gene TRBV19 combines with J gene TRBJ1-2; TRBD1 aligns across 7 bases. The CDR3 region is CASSLTGDYYGYTF. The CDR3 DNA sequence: TGTGCCAGTAGCCTTACAGGGGACTACTATGGCTACACCTTC.